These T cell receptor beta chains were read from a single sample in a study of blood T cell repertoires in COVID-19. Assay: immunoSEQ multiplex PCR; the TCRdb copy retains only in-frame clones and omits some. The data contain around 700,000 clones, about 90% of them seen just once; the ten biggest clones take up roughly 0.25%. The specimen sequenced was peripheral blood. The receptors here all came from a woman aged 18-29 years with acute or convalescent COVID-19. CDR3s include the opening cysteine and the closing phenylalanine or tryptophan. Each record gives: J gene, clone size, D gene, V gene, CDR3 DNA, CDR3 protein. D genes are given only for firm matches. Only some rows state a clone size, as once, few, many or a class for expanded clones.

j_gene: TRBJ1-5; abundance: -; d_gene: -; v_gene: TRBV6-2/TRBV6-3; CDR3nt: TGTGCCAGCAGTTACGGGGGAGGAGGCAATCAGCCCCAGCATTTT; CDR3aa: CASSYGGGGNQPQHF
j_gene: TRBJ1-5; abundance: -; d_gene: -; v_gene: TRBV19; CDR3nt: TGTGCCAGTAGTATACCCAGGGTTAGCAATCAGCCCCAGCATTTT; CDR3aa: CASSIPRVSNQPQHF
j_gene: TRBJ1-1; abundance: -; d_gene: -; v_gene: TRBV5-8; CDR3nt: TGTGCCAGCAGCTTAATCAGGGTAGGAATAACTGAAGCTTTCTTT; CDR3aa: CASSLIRVGITEAFF
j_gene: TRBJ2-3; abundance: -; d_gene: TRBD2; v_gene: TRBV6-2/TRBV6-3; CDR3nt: TGTGCCAGCAGTCGCCCGGGGGGTTGGACAGATACGCAGTATTTT; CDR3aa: CASSRPGGWTDTQYF
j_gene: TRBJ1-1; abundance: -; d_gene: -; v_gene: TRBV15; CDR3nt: TGTGCCACCGGCCAGGGTTTGGGGTACACTGAAGCTTTCTTT; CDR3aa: CATGQGLGYTEAFF
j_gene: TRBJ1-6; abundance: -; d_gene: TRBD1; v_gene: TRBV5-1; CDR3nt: TGCGCCAGCAGCCCTGGACAGGGGGTTTCACCCCTCCACTTT; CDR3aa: CASSPGQGVSPLHF
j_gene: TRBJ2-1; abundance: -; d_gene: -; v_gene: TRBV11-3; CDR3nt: TGTGCCAGCAGCCCGGAGGTTGCGGGCAATGAGCAGTTCTTC; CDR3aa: CASSPEVAGNEQFF
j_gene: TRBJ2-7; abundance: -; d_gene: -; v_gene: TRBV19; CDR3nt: TGTGCCAGTAGTTACTCCGGGACATCGGGTTACGAGCAGTACTTC; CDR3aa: CASSYSGTSGYEQYF
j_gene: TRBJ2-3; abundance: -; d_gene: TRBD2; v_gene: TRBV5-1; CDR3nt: TGCGCCAGCAGCTTGGACGGGGGGGCGGATACGCAGTATTTT; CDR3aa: CASSLDGGADTQYF
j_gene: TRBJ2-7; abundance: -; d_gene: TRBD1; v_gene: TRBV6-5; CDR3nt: TGTGCCACCCAGAGGGGGCGGCGGGAGCAGTACTTC; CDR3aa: CATQRGRREQYF
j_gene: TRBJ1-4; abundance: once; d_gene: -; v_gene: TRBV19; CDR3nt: TGTGCCAGTAGTATGAGAGGCAGGGTGGTTGAAAAACTGTTTTTT; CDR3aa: CASSMRGRVVEKLFF
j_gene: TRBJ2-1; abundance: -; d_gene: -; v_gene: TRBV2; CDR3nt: TGTGCCAGCACCAAACTCTGGACTTTCTACAATGAGCAGTTCTTC; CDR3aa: CASTKLWTFYNEQFF
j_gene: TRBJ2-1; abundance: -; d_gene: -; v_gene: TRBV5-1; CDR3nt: TGCGCCAGCAGCCGGGAGATAAATGAGCAGTTCTTC; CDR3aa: CASSREINEQFF
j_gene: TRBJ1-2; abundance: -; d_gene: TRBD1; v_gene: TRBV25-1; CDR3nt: TGTGCCAGCAGCCATAATCCGGGACAGGGATATGGCTACACCTTC; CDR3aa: CASSHNPGQGYGYTF
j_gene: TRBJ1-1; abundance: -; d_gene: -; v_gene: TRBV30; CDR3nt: TGTGCCTGGAGTGATAAACAATTAATGAACACTGAAGCTTTCTTT; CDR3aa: CAWSDKQLMNTEAFF
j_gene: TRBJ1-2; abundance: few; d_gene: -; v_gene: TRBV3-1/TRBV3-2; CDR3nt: TGTGCCAGCAGCCTCTCCCGTGGGGGGTACTATGGCTACACCTTC; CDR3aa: CASSLSRGGYYGYTF
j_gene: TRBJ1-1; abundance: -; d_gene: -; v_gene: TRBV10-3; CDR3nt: TGTGCCATCAGTGAGCCCCAGGGGTCGTTTAAGATGAACACTGAAGCTTTCTTT; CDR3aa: CAISEPQGSFKMNTEAFF
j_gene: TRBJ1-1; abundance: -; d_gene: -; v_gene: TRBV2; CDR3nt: TGTGCCAGCAGCGTGGTAGACACTGAAGCTTTCTTT; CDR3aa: CASSVVDTEAFF
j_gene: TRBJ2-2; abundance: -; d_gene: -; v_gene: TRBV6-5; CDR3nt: TGTGCCAGCAGTTCAGGGGACACCGGGGAGCTGTTTTTT; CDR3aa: CASSSGDTGELFF
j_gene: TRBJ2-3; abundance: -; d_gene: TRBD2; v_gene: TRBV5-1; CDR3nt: TGCGCCAGCAGCTCTTCTAGCGGGGGGGCTTTTGATACGCAGTATTTT; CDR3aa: CASSSSSGGAFDTQYF
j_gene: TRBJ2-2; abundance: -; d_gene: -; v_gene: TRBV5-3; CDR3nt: TGTGCCAGAAGCTTGAATTTGACTAGGACCGGGGAGCTGTTTTTT; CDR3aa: CARSLNLTRTGELFF
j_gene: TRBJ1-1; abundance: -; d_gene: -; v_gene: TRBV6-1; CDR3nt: TGTGCCAGCAGTGAATTTTGGGGAGGGACTGAAGCTTTCTTT; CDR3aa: CASSEFWGGTEAFF
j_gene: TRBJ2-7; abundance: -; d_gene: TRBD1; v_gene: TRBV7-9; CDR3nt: TGTGCCAGCAGCTCGACAGGGCTCTCCTACGAGCAGTACTTC; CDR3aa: CASSSTGLSYEQYF
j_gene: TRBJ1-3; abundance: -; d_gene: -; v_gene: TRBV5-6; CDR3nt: TGTGCCAGCAGCTTAGGAGGCCCTGTCTCTGGAAACACCATATATTTT; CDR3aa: CASSLGGPVSGNTIYF
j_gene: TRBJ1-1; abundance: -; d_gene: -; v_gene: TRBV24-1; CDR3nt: TGTGCCAACCAGGGGTACACTGAAGCTTTCTTT; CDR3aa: CANQGYTEAFF
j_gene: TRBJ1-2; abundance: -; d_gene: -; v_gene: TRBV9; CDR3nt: TGTGCCAGCAGCCCAGTTCCAGGGTTAGGGGGCTACACCTTC; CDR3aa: CASSPVPGLGGYTF
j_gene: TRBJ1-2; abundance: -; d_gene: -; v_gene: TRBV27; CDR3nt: TGTGCCAGCAGCCTACGAGGTACGATATATGGCTACACCTTC; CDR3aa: CASSLRGTIYGYTF
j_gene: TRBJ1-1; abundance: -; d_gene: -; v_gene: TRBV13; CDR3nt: TGTGCCAGCAGTTGGAGGGGCGGATACACTGAAGCTTTCTTT; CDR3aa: CASSWRGGYTEAFF
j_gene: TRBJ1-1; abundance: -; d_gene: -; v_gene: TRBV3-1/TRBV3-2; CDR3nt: TGTGCCAGCAGCCCTTCCGAGAGGGTGCAAGCTTTCTTT; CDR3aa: CASSPSERVQAFF
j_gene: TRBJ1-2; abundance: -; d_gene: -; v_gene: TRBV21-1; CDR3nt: TGTGCCAGCACCCTACAGGTTCACACCTTC; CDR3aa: CASTLQVHTF
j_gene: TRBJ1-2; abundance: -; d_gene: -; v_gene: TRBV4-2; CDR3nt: TGTGCCAGCAGCCAAAGGCGACCGCAGGGGCACTATGGCTACACCTTC; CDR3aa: CASSQRRPQGHYGYTF
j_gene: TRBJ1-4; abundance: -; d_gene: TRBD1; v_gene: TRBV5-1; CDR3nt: TGCGCCAGCAGAGCAGACAGGGGGTATAATGAAAAACTGTTTTTT; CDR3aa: CASRADRGYNEKLFF
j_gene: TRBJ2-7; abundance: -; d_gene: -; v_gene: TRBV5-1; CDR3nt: TGCGCCAGCAGTCGAAGTGGCCCCTACGAGCAGTACTTC; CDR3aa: CASSRSGPYEQYF
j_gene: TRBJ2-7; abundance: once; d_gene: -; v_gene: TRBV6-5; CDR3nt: TGTGCCAGCAGTCTACAGGGTGGGTACGAGCAGTACTTC; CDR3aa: CASSLQGGYEQYF
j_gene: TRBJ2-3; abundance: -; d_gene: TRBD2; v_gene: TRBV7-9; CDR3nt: TGTGCCAGCAGCCCCCGAACTAGCGCGACCACAGATACGCAGTATTTT; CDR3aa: CASSPRTSATTDTQYF
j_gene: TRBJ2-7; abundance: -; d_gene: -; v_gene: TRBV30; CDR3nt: TGTGCCTGGAGTAGGTACACTAGCTCCTACGAGCAGTACTTC; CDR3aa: CAWSRYTSSYEQYF